This T cell receptor (beta chain) was identified during a study of control samples from healthy donors and cancer patients. The CDR3 is 13 amino acids. Trimming pared 2 bases from V and 2 bases from J, leaving 6 bases between. CDR1 is KGHSH, CDR2 LQKENI, per germline. Here immunoSEQ multiplex PCR was the method, and the copy in TCRdb shows in-frame clones only, minus some. The table includes approximately 150,000 clones, about 86% detected once. This clone has more than one count but fewer than ten. The clonotype comes from a man aged 18 to 29 in good health. The sample was blood. The chain is built from TRBV18 and TRBJ2-5, with D possibly TRBD2 on 6 matching bases. CDR3 coding DNA: TGTGCCAGCTCACCAGGGGGGCAAGAGACCCAGTACTTC. Translated, it gives CASSPGGQETQYF.